The 25 T cell receptor beta chains listed next were all sequenced from one sample in a study of T cell clonality in common variable immunodeficiency. Antigens for these TCRs are unknown. Sequenced by immunoSEQ multiplex PCR; TCRdb stores in-frame clones only, minus some. The sample yields more than 13,000 clones, without any singletons. Study results and caveats: In common variable immunodeficiency, TCR beta chains reportedly carried fewer deletions and N-nucleotide insertions.

The sample taken for sequencing was peripheral blood mononuclear cells. These receptors all stem from a human donor with common variable immunodeficiency.

The table lists this clone with a few counts. The CDR3 goes on 3 residues after the read ends, and that part is filled in from the germline J gene. The chain carries TRBV19 and TRBJ2-1; D perhaps matches TRBD2 (7 bases). Germline CDR1 LNHDA, CDR2 SQIVND (reference sequence). The CDR3 consists of 15 residues. Trimming pared 3 bases from V and 2 bases from J, leaving 11 bases between. The CDR3 loop is CASSMTGGTYNEQFF. CDR3 bases read: TGTGCCAGTAGTATGACGGGGGGCACCTACAATGAG.

Concerning this clone: The read ends 3 residues early relative to the CDR3; the germline J gene fills the gap. The chain combines TRBV19 with TRBJ1-5, with D possibly being TRBD1 (5 bases). The CDR3 totals 13 residues. V was clipped by 3 bases and J by 7 bases, with 10 bases between them. From germline, CDR1 is LNHDA and CDR2 SQIVND (reference sequence). The CDR3 bases that were read are TGTGCCAGTAGTATCGATGGGGCACAGCCC. This sequence encodes CASSIDGAQP. The CDR3 reads in full as CASSIDGAQPQHF. Supplemented by reference TRBV19 and TRBJ1-5, the full variable domain reads DGGITQSPKYLFRKEGQNVTLSCEQNLNHDAMYWYRQDPGQGLRLIYYSQIVNDFQKGDIAEGYSVSREKKESFPLTVTSAQKNPTAFYLCASSIDGAQPQHFGDGTRLSIL.

This clone was seen a few times. The read ends 3 residues before the CDR3 terminus; that terminus is restored from the germline J gene. This chain joins TRBV19 and TRBJ2-7, with 9 positions matching TRBD1. The CDR3 contains 13 residues. Germline V CDR1 and CDR2: LNHDA, SQIVND (reference sequence). The V and J ends lost 7 bases and 2 bases, in that order; junction bases with no gene match: 3. CDR3 DNA, as far as it was read: TGTGCCAGTAAAGGGACAGGGACCTACGAG. It translates to CASKGTGTYE. The full-length CDR3 reads as CASKGTGTYEQYF. The entire variable domain, with the rest obtained from reference TRBV19 and TRBJ2-7, is as follows: DGGITQSPKYLFRKEGQNVTLSCEQNLNHDAMYWYRQDPGQGLRLIYYSQIVNDFQKGDIAEGYSVSREKKESFPLTVTSAQKNPTAFYLCASKGTGTYEQYFGPGTRLTVT.

Points on this clone: With the read ending 3 residues before the CDR3 end, the germline J gene is used to fill in that end. The chain joins TRBV18 to TRBJ2-7; D gene ambiguous. Trimming pared 3 bases from V and 3 bases from J, leaving 6 bases between. The V gene's germline CDR1 is KGHSH and CDR2 LQKENI. This CDR3 is built from 12 residues. The CDR3 bases that were read are TGTGCCAGCTCACCCACAGACTACGAG. Protein sequence: CASSPTDYE. The full CDR3 is CASSPTDYEQYF.

This clone was observed a handful of times. Sequencing ends 3 residues short of the CDR3 end; the germline J gene provides the rest. The chain carries TRBV7-3 and TRBJ1-1; no clear D. The CDR3 contains 13 residues. V lost 1 base and J 7 bases, leaving 10 bases between the germline ends. Germline V lookup: CDR1 SGHTA, CDR2 FQGTGA. CDR3 in amino acids: CASSLNSGREAFF. Incomplete CDR3 DNA: TGTGCCAGCAGCTTAAACAGCGGCCGTGAA.

On this clone itself: The read terminates 3 residues ahead of where the CDR3 ends, so the germline J gene completes it. This chain connects TRBV6-2 or TRBV6-3 to TRBJ2-5; D might be TRBD1 (6 bases). V lost 7 bases and J 4 bases, leaving 16 bases between the germline ends. The V gene's germline CDR1 is MNHEY and CDR2 SVGEGT. The CDR3 length is 14 residues. The CDR3 loop is CASNQAGRGETQYF. CDR3 DNA, as far as it was read: TGTGCCAGCAACCAGGCCGGCAGGGGAGAGACC.

In regard to this clone: The read is 3 residues too short to cover the CDR3 end, so that end is filled in from the germline J gene. This chain connects TRBV7-9 to TRBJ1-3, with D perhaps matching TRBD1 (5 bases). Trimming took 5 bases from V and 4 from J, leaving 12 bases between them. Germline V gene data show CDR1 as SEHNR and CDR2 as FQNEAQ (reference sequence). CDR3 size: 14 residues. The CDR3 bases that were read are TGTGCCAGCAGCCCGAGGGGAATAGGAAACACC. Its protein is CASSPRGIGNT. The CDR3 in its entirety is CASSPRGIGNTIYF.

In this sample, this clone turned up a few times. Read data end 3 residues before the CDR3 end; the end is taken from the germline J gene. The V gene is TRBV7-2, the J gene TRBJ2-1, with a tentative D call TRBD2 (6 bases). Germline V gene sequence: CDR1 SGHTA, CDR2 FQGNSA. V was clipped by 0 bases and J by 7 bases, with 13 bases between them. The CDR3 covers 15 residues. The CDR3 bases that were read are TGTGCCAGCAGCTTAGCGGGGGGTGGTTTTAATGAG. Translation gives CASSLAGGGFNE. The whole CDR3 is CASSLAGGGFNEQFF.

In this sample, this clone turned up a few times. The DNA ends 3 residues before the CDR3 does, and the rest of the CDR3 is filled in from the germline J gene. The genes are TRBV30 and TRBJ1-1; weak D call: TRBD1 (5 bases). The CDR3 consists of 15 residues. Germline CDR1 reads GTSNPN; CDR2 reads SVGIG (reference sequence). Between the trimmed V and J ends, which lost 0 bases and 2 bases, there was a span of 13 bases. CDR3 sequence reads: CAWSVAGSPNTEAFF. CDR3 DNA (partial): TGTGCCTGGAGTGTAGCAGGGTCTCCTAACACTGAA.

This clone appeared a few times. Sequencing ends 3 residues short of the CDR3 end; the germline J gene provides the rest. The V call is TRBV19, the J call TRBJ2-7; 14 bases are a match to TRBD2. The CDR3 length is 17 residues. The V gene's germline CDR1 is LNHDA and CDR2 SQIVND (reference sequence). The V gene end was trimmed by 3 bases and the J gene end by 3 bases; junction bases not matched to a gene: 7. The covered CDR3 bases are TGTGCCAGTAGTATTCCGGGACTAGCGGGGGACCGCTACGAG. This sequence encodes CASSIPGLAGDRYE. The full CDR3 is CASSIPGLAGDRYEQYF.

This clone occurred a few times. Read coverage stops 3 residues before the CDR3 terminus; the germline J gene supplies the remainder. The chain combines TRBV19 with TRBJ1-2; TRBD1 agrees at 10 bases. Looked up from germline, CDR1 is LNHDA and CDR2 is SQIVND (reference sequence). With V trimmed by 9 bases and J by 5 bases, 6 bases remained unmatched. This CDR3 has 13 residues. The part of the CDR3 DNA that was read is TGTGCCAGCCGACAGGGGGCGAGATATGGC. Residues: CASRQGARYG. The whole CDR3 protein reads CASRQGARYGYTF.

Remarks on this clone: Read data end 3 residues before the CDR3 end; the end is taken from the germline J gene. The chain employs TRBV7-6 and TRBJ2-5; tentative D call: TRBD1 (5 bases). V gave up 1 base and J gave up 1 base, with 7 bases separating them. Germline V gives CDR1 SGHVS, CDR2 FNYEAQ. The CDR3 extends over 14 amino acids. Incomplete CDR3 DNA: TGTGCCAGCAGCTTAGGGGGCCTCCAAGAGACC. It codes for CASSLGGLQET. The CDR3 reads in full as CASSLGGLQETQYF.

With regard to this clone: The DNA ends 3 residues before the CDR3 does, and the rest of the CDR3 is filled in from the germline J gene. V is TRBV20-1 and J is TRBJ1-5, with unresolved D. The CDR3 has 13 amino acids. Trimming removed 6 bases from V and 2 bases from J, with 11 bases in between. Germline-derived CDR1 and CDR2 are DFQATT and SNEGSKA (reference sequence). CDR3 residues: CSAQNGGNQPQHF. Incomplete CDR3 DNA: TGCAGTGCGCAGAACGGGGGCAATCAGCCC.

About this clone itself: The CDR3 end is not reached by the read, which stops 3 residues before it; the germline J gene fills it in. The genes are TRBV5-6 and TRBJ2-7, with TRBD2 matching 7 bases. The germline gives CDR1 SGHDT, CDR2 YYEEEE. The CDR3 extends over 15 amino acids. Trimming at V came to 4 bases and at J to 6 bases, leaving 13 bases not matched to a gene. This CDR3 reads CASSPRLANPGEQYF. The sequenced part of the CDR3 DNA is TGTGCCAGCAGCCCAAGACTAGCCAACCCTGGCGAG. Using reference TRBV5-6 and TRBJ2-7 for the parts outside the CDR3, the full variable domain is DAGVTQSPTHLIKTRGQQVTLRCSPKSGHDTVSWYQQALGQGPQFIFQYYEEEERQRGNFPDRFSGHQFPNYSSELNVNALLLGDSALYLCASSPRLANPGEQYFGPGTRLTVT.

Note on this clone: The read ends 3 residues before the CDR3 terminus; that terminus is restored from the germline J gene. The genes are TRBV7-8 and TRBJ2-1; D possibly corresponds to TRBD1 (6 bases). Germline CDR1 and CDR2: SGHVS and FQNEAQ. This CDR3 has 15 residues. V lost 5 bases, J lost 0 bases, and 11 bases lay in between. The CDR3 bases that were read are TGTGCCAGCAGCCAAACAGGGAGCTCCTACAATGAG. Translated, it gives CASSQTGSSYNE. The complete CDR3 protein is CASSQTGSSYNEQFF.

This clone was found a few times. From the germline J gene comes the end of the CDR3, since the read stops 3 residues before it. This chain links TRBV6-2 or TRBV6-3 with TRBJ2-3; 8 nucleotides align to TRBD1. This CDR3 has 15 residues. With V trimmed by 4 bases and J by 2 bases, 5 bases remained unmatched. Looked up from germline, CDR1 is MNHEY and CDR2 is SVGEGT. Incomplete CDR3 DNA: TGTGCCAGCAGTTCCGACAGGGGATACACAGATACG. Translated: CASSSDRGYTDT. The entire CDR3 reads CASSSDRGYTDTQYF.

This clone was picked up a small number of times. The read ends 3 residues early relative to the CDR3; the germline J gene fills the gap. The chain is built from TRBV7-9 and TRBJ1-1; D perhaps matches TRBD1 (6 bases). Germline CDR1 and CDR2: SEHNR and FQNEAQ (reference sequence). The CDR3 has 15 residues. V lost 5 bases and J 0 bases, leaving 13 bases between the germline ends. The CDR3 loop reads CASSPPGALNTEAFF. Incomplete CDR3 DNA: TGTGCCAGCAGCCCCCCAGGGGCTCTGAACACTGAA.

This clone was seen a few times. The read ends 3 residues shy of where the CDR3 ends; the end is completed using the germline J gene. The chain carries TRBV7-9 and TRBJ2-3, with D possibly being TRBD2 (6 bases). Trimming removed 1 base from V and 5 bases from J, with 10 bases in between. The CDR3 runs 14 residues. Germline V CDR1 and CDR2: SEHNR, FQNEAQ (reference sequence). The sequenced part of the CDR3 DNA is TGTGCCAGCAGCTTAGGGGACTTCGGAGATACG. The encoded protein is CASSLGDFGDT. The whole CDR3 sequence reads CASSLGDFGDTQYF.

To note about this clone: The read falls 3 residues short of the CDR3 end, and the missing part is taken from the germline J gene. J is TRBJ2-1 and V is TRBV7-9; D perhaps matches TRBD2 (5 bases). The length of the CDR3 is 13 residues. Germline V gene sequence: CDR1 SEHNR, CDR2 FQNEAQ (reference sequence). Trimming left V 3 bases short and J 7 bases short, with 10 bases between. The CDR3 loop is CASSLRAENEQFF. The CDR3 DNA, read in part, is TGTGCCAGCAGCTTGAGGGCTGAAAATGAG.

This clone has ten or more counts. The read terminates 3 residues ahead of where the CDR3 ends, so the germline J gene completes it. J is TRBJ1-2 and V is TRBV2, with D maybe TRBD1 (6 bases). The CDR3 extends over 14 amino acids. The germline CDR1 and CDR2 sequences are SNHLY and FYNNEI. With 2 bases removed from V and 0 bases from J, the gap between germline ends came to 7 bases. The covered CDR3 bases are TGTGCCAGCAGTGAACAGGGGCCTAACTATGGC. Its protein product is CASSEQGPNYG. The full CDR3 reads CASSEQGPNYGYTF.

With regard to this clone: Sequencing ends 3 residues short of the CDR3 end; the germline J gene provides the rest. This chain uses TRBV19 with TRBJ2-3, with TRBD1 matching 8 bases. V was clipped by 4 bases and J by 7 bases; unmatched bases: 7. From germline, CDR1 is LNHDA and CDR2 SQIVND (reference sequence). The CDR3 is made up of 14 amino acids. CDR3 sequence reads: CASSTGQGWYTQYF. The covered CDR3 bases are TGTGCCAGTAGTACCGGACAGGGTTGGTATACG.

A remark on this clone: With the read ending 3 residues before the CDR3 end, the germline J gene is used to fill in that end. The V and J genes are TRBV5-1 and TRBJ1-1; 8 nucleotides align to TRBD1. In germline, CDR1 is SGHRS, CDR2 YFSETQ. Trimming took 1 base from V and 1 from J; bases not matched to a gene: 3. This CDR3 contains 15 residues. This CDR3 reads CASSLQQGANTEAFF. Incomplete CDR3 DNA: TGCGCCAGCAGCTTGCAGCAGGGGGCGAACACTGAA.

This clone is classed as medium-sized. The read falls 3 residues short of the CDR3 end, and the missing part is taken from the germline J gene. J is TRBJ2-2 and V is TRBV5-6; 12 bases line up with TRBD1. The V gene end was trimmed by 4 bases and the J gene end by 5 bases; junction bases not matched to a gene: 3. CDR3 length: 15 amino acids. The germline gives CDR1 SGHDT, CDR2 YYEEEE. The DNA read from the CDR3 is TGTGCCAGCAGCCGGGGACAGGGGGCTACCGGGGAG. Translated: CASSRGQGATGE. The CDR3 reads in full as CASSRGQGATGELFF.

This clone was seen a few times. CDR3 DNA, as far as it was read: TGTGCCAGCAGCTTTAGCGGCAGGTACGAG. Protein sequence: CASSFSGRYE. The whole CDR3 sequence reads CASSFSGRYEQYF. V gene TRBV7-2 combines with J gene TRBJ2-7; D might be TRBD2 (6 bases). The read ends 3 residues before the CDR3 terminus; that terminus is restored from the germline J gene. V was trimmed by 3 bases and J by 4 bases, leaving 10 bases between them. Germline V gene lookup returns CDR1 SGHTA and CDR2 FQGNSA. The CDR3 is 13 residues long.

This clone has more than one count but fewer than ten. The CDR3 here is CAWSRNEKLFF. The part of the CDR3 DNA that was read is TGTGCCTGGAGTCGTAATGAAAAA. V usage is TRBV30 and J usage is TRBJ1-4, with D uncertain. The missing CDR3 end, 3 residues past where the read stops, is filled in from the germline J gene. Germline V gene lookup returns CDR1 GTSNPN and CDR2 SVGIG (reference sequence). The CDR3 contains 11 residues. V lost 2 bases and J 4 bases, leaving 2 bases between the germline ends. Combining the CDR3 with reference TRBV30 and TRBJ1-4 gives the whole variable domain SQTIHQWPATLVQPVGSPLSLECTVEGTSNPNLYWYRQAAGRGLQLLFYSVGIGQISSEVPQNLSASRPQDRQFILSSKKLLLSDSGFYLCAWSRNEKLFFGSGTQLSVL.